Listed below are T cell receptor beta chains from one sample, sequenced in a study of blood T cell repertoires in COVID-19. Sequenced by immunoSEQ multiplex PCR; TCRdb stores in-frame clones only, minus some. Among roughly 200,000 clones listed, under 90% were seen once. The source material was peripheral blood. These receptors came from a woman at least 80 years old with COVID-19, enrolled during active disease. CDR3s include the opening cysteine and the closing phenylalanine or tryptophan. The D gene is left open where the match is weak. Not every row has a clone size; where given, it reads once, few, many or a size class.

CDR3,DNA,length,J,V,size,D
CASSPGTGEAGNTIYF,TGTGCCAGCAGCCCGGGAACAGGGGAGGCTGGAAACACCATATATTTT,16,TRBJ1-3,TRBV9,-,TRBD1
CASSRQGSGYTF,TGCGCCAGCAGCCGGCAGGGGTCTGGCTACACCTTC,12,TRBJ1-2,TRBV5-1,-,-
CAAGGNSTTGELFF,TGTGCGGCCGGAGGGAATTCGACCACCGGGGAGCTGTTTTTT,14,TRBJ2-2,TRBV9,once,-
CASSLEALAGGPVPNEQFF,TGTGCCAGCAGCTTAGAGGCGCTAGCGGGAGGGCCGGTGCCTAATGAGCAGTTCTTC,19,TRBJ2-1,TRBV7-2,-,TRBD2
CASRTGHEISGNTIYF,TGCGCCAGCAGAACGGGACACGAAATCTCTGGAAACACCATATATTTT,16,TRBJ1-3,TRBV5-1,-,-
CASSSTTGRGQETQYF,TGTGCCAGCAGTTCAACGACAGGAAGGGGGCAAGAGACCCAGTACTTC,16,TRBJ2-5,TRBV28,-,-
CASSPRGDSTLFSGNTIYF,TGTGCCAGCTCACCGAGAGGGGACAGTACCTTATTCTCTGGAAACACCATATATTTT,19,TRBJ1-3,TRBV18,-,TRBD1
CASSLVAGNEQFF,TGTGCCAGCAGCTTAGTGGCGGGGAATGAGCAGTTCTTC,13,TRBJ2-1,TRBV7-3,few,-
CASSQRGSGTGNSPLHF,TGTGCCAGCAGCCAACGGGGGTCGGGGACAGGGAATTCACCCCTCCACTTT,17,TRBJ1-6,TRBV16,-,TRBD1
CASSSTWTARGTEAFF,TGCGCCAGCAGCTCGACGTGGACAGCTAGGGGCACTGAAGCTTTCTTT,16,TRBJ1-1,TRBV5-1,-,-
CASSPPSNGEQFF,TGTGCCAGCTCACCCCCCTCTAACGGTGAGCAGTTCTTC,13,TRBJ2-1,TRBV18,-,-
CASNRGPGETQYF,TGTGCCAGCAACCGAGGACCGGGGGAGACCCAGTACTTC,13,TRBJ2-5,TRBV11-3,-,-
CASSRQINQPQHF,TGTGCCAGCAGCCGACAGATCAATCAGCCCCAGCATTTT,13,TRBJ1-5,TRBV5-6,-,-
CASSLAGLYGYTF,TGTGCCAGCAGTTTGGCGGGGCTCTATGGCTACACCTTC,13,TRBJ1-2,TRBV6-5,-,-
CASRRDRVDYGYTF,TGTGCCAGCAGGCGGGACAGGGTTGACTATGGCTACACCTTC,14,TRBJ1-2,TRBV2,-,TRBD1
CSASLRGQQPQHF,TGCAGTGCTAGTCTTAGGGGACAACAGCCCCAGCATTTT,13,TRBJ1-5,TRBV20-1,-,-
CASSLVTSGGAQFF,TGTGCCAGCAGCTTGGTGACTAGCGGGGGGGCGCAGTTCTTC,14,TRBJ2-1,TRBV5-6,-,TRBD2
CASSAGTSGQETQYF,TGTGCCAGCAGCGCCGGGACTAGCGGACAAGAGACCCAGTACTTC,15,TRBJ2-5,TRBV5-4,-,TRBD2
CASSLGGTGEAFF,TGCGCCAGCAGCTTGGGGGGGACAGGTGAAGCTTTCTTT,13,TRBJ1-1,TRBV5-1,-,TRBD1
CASTPGQGAYEQYF,TGTGCCAGCACGCCGGGACAGGGGGCATACGAGCAGTACTTC,14,TRBJ2-7,TRBV18,-,TRBD1
CASSPTPGLEQFF,TGTGCCAGCAGCCCCACGCCCGGACTGGAGCAGTTCTTC,13,TRBJ2-1,TRBV7-3,-,-
CASSPRGNGNTIYF,TGCGCCAGCAGCCCCAGGGGAAATGGAAACACCATATATTTT,14,TRBJ1-3,TRBV5-1,-,-
CASSEAAEVNNSPLHF,TGTGCCAGCAGTGAAGCGGCAGAAGTTAATAATTCACCCCTCCACTTT,16,TRBJ1-6,TRBV6-1,once,-
CATSPFPQGDQYF,TGTGCCACCAGCCCCTTTCCGCAGGGGGACCAGTACTTC,13,TRBJ2-5,TRBV15,-,TRBD1
CASSLGLAGYNEQFF,TGCGCCAGCAGCTTGGGACTAGCGGGGTACAATGAGCAGTTCTTC,15,TRBJ2-1,TRBV5-1,-,TRBD2
CAISEARSSYNEQFF,TGTGCCATCAGTGAGGCTCGGAGCTCCTACAATGAGCAGTTCTTC,15,TRBJ2-1,TRBV10-3,-,-
CASSDGPYNSPLHF,TGTGCCAGCAGTGATGGCCCGTATAATTCACCCCTCCACTTT,14,TRBJ1-6,TRBV6-1,-,-
CASRSDSHYGYTF,TGTGCCAGCAGGAGCGACAGCCACTATGGCTACACCTTC,13,TRBJ1-2,TRBV2,-,-
CASSYRGGKGYEQYF,TGTGCCAGCAGTTACCGGGGGGGGAAGGGCTACGAGCAGTACTTC,15,TRBJ2-7,TRBV6-5,-,TRBD2
CASSRDRVNGYTF,TGTGCCAGCAGCAGGGACAGGGTTAACGGCTACACCTTC,13,TRBJ1-2,TRBV5-5,-,TRBD1
CAIGTSGNTRQDEQYF,TGTGCCATCGGGACTAGCGGGAATACACGCCAAGACGAGCAGTACTTC,16,TRBJ2-7,TRBV28,once,TRBD2
CASSSGTGLEQYF,TGTGCCAGCAGCTCCGGGACAGGGCTCGAGCAGTACTTC,13,TRBJ2-7,TRBV5-8,once,TRBD1
CASSLDRAGNTIYF,TGCGCCAGCAGCCTAGACAGGGCTGGAAACACCATATATTTT,14,TRBJ1-3,TRBV5-1,-,TRBD1
CAPLAGLRNTEAFF,TGTGCCCCACTGGCGGGCCTACGGAACACTGAAGCTTTCTTT,14,TRBJ1-1,TRBV19,-,-
CASSLSGVPNGYTF,TGCGCCAGCAGCTTGAGTGGAGTCCCGAATGGCTACACCTTC,14,TRBJ1-2,TRBV5-1,-,-
CASRGWGRGVSGYTF,TGTGCCAGCCGGGGCTGGGGCAGGGGTGTTTCTGGCTACACCTTC,15,TRBJ1-2,TRBV6-5,-,-
CASSLAGPGANVLTF,TGTGCCAGCAGTCTCGCGGGGCCTGGGGCCAACGTCCTGACTTTC,15,TRBJ2-6,TRBV27,few,-
CASRRLTGTSEYNEQFF,TGTGCCAGCAGGAGGCTGACCGGGACTAGCGAATACAATGAGCAGTTCTTC,17,TRBJ2-1,TRBV7-9,-,TRBD2
CASSYIQDYEQYF,TGTGCCAGCAGTTACATACAGGACTACGAGCAGTACTTC,13,TRBJ2-7,TRBV28,-,-
CASRSSGENIQYF,TGTGCCAGCAGGTCTAGCGGGGAAAACATTCAGTACTTC,13,TRBJ2-4,TRBV6-6,-,TRBD2
CASSDGQFYGYTF,TGTGCCAGCAGTGACGGACAGTTCTATGGCTACACCTTC,13,TRBJ1-2,TRBV25-1,-,-
CASRERRNTEAFF,TGTGCCAGCAGGGAGCGAAGGAACACTGAAGCTTTCTTT,13,TRBJ1-1,TRBV6-5,-,-
CASSIRGRGARAGELFF,TGTGCCAGCAGCATCAGGGGCAGGGGAGCCCGAGCCGGGGAGCTGTTTTTT,17,TRBJ2-2,TRBV2,-,-
CASSEDRGQPQHF,TGTGCCAGCAGCGAGGACAGGGGACAGCCCCAGCATTTT,13,TRBJ1-5,TRBV2,-,TRBD1
CASSYDRKNYQQYF,TGTGCCAGCAGTTACGACAGGAAAAACTACCAGCAGTACTTC,14,TRBJ2-7,TRBV6-5,-,-
CATLSQANTEAFF,TGTGCCACGCTGTCGCAGGCTAACACTGAAGCTTTCTTT,13,TRBJ1-1,TRBV7-2,once,-
CASTEAGSSFHEQYF,TGCGCCAGCACGGAGGCGGGCAGTAGCTTCCACGAGCAGTACTTC,15,TRBJ2-7,TRBV5-1,-,-